The entry below gives a single TCR beta chain sequence along with its context. This entry comes from a study of blood T cell repertoires in COVID-19. Libraries were prepared by immunoSEQ multiplex PCR; TCRdb keeps only in-frame clonotypes and omits some of them. The profile shows around 260,000 clones, around 90% of them singletons. The receptor's source is a person between 18 and 30 years old with COVID-19, enrolled during active disease. Material for sequencing was peripheral blood.

The CDR3 DNA is TGTGCCAGTTCCGGGACAGGGGGGCTCCAGCCCCAGCATTTT. Protein: CASSGTGGLQPQHF. The chain is built from TRBV19 and TRBJ1-5; 11 positions agree with TRBD1. This CDR3 has 14 amino acids. The junction had 7 bases not matched to a gene; V was cut back by 8 bases and J by 7 bases. Per the germline V gene, CDR1 is LNHDA and CDR2 is SQIVND (reference sequence). Together with reference TRBV19 and TRBJ1-5, the CDR3 gives the full variable domain: DGGITQSPKYLFRKEGQNVTLSCEQNLNHDAMYWYRQDPGQGLRLIYYSQIVNDFQKGDIAEGYSVSREKKESFPLTVTSAQKNPTAFYLCASSGTGGLQPQHFGDGTRLSIL.